This entry describes one T cell receptor (beta chain). Antigen unknown. The data originate from a study of OX40 agonist ivuxolimab in advanced cancers. Whole-study context: Intravenous ivuxolimab was administered to patients every 2 weeks at 0.01 to 10 mg/kg.

The assay was immunoSEQ multiplex PCR, and TCRdb's table has in-frame clones only and misses some. This table has 50,000 to 65,000 clones, 85% to 90% appearing once. Overall study results and limits: There was clonal expansion of CD4+ and CD8+ blood T cells by week 6 at 0.1 to 3.0 mg/kg.

This clonotype was obtained from an adult with an advanced solid tumor such as melanoma, head and neck, liver or kidney cancer. The starting material was CD4+ or CD8+ T cells sorted from blood, obtained in a trial of the OX40 agonist ivuxolimab.

Here the CDR3 DNA reads TGCGCCAGCAGCTTGGGGGCGGGAGATGAAAAACTGTTTTTT. Its translation: CASSLGAGDEKLFF. V usage is TRBV5-1 and J usage is TRBJ1-4; D call uncertain. Looked up from germline, CDR1 is SGHRS and CDR2 is YFSETQ. With 0 bases removed from V and 6 bases from J, the gap between germline ends came to 9 bases. The CDR3 totals 14 residues.